A single sample gave rise to the 10 T cell receptor beta chains below, sequenced in a study of cytomegalovirus exposure and HLA in healthy donors. Primers: 60 Vbeta forward and 13 Jbeta reverse. The assay was immunoSEQ multiplex PCR, and TCRdb's table has in-frame clones only and misses some. This listing includes some 150,000 clones. The sample was PBMCs. The receptor set was obtained from a young woman in good health and CMV-seropositive.

This chain links TRBV5-1 with TRBJ1-2; 9 positions agree with TRBD1. The CDR3 is 14 amino acids. Germline trimming cut 2 bases from V and 7 bases from J; bases unmatched to any gene: 6. Germline assignment: CDR1 SGHRS and CDR2 YFSETQ. DNA for the CDR3: TGCGCCAGCAGCTTACAGGGGGCAGAAAGTGGCTACACCTTC. It is translated as CASSLQGAESGYTF.

This chain uses TRBV4-3 with TRBJ1-1; D is unclear. V dropped 0 bases and J dropped 8 bases, with 13 bases sitting between them. CDR3 length: 14 amino acids. The V gene's germline CDR1 is LGHNA and CDR2 YSLEER. CDR3 sequence reads: CASSQDLYGGEAFF. The CDR3 DNA reads TGCGCCAGCAGCCAAGATCTATACGGCGGAGAAGCTTTCTTT.

The chain couples TRBV5-1 to TRBJ2-5; 7 nucleotides align to TRBD1. Germline CDR1 and CDR2: SGHRS and YFSETQ. The V segment lost 3 bases and the J segment 5 bases; nucleotides outside the gene matches: 10. The CDR3 is 15 amino acids. The CDR3 region is CASSWLGQWGETQYF. In DNA, the CDR3 is TGCGCCAGCAGCTGGCTGGGACAGTGGGGGGAGACCCAGTACTTC.

The V and J genes are TRBV7-2 and TRBJ1-1, with D possibly being TRBD1 (5 bases). Germline V gene lookup returns CDR1 SGHTA and CDR2 FQGNSA. The germline V and J ends were trimmed by 4 bases and 0 bases, with 12 bases remaining between them. CDR3 length: 15 residues. CDR3 sequence reads: CASSSSRVMNTEAFF. The CDR3 DNA reads as TGTGCCAGCAGCTCCAGCAGGGTGATGAACACTGAAGCTTTCTTT.

This chain connects TRBV2 to TRBJ1-1; D unresolved. The CDR3 sequence is 11 residues long. The V and J ends lost 6 bases and 3 bases respectively, with 5 bases between them. Germline V gene data show CDR1 as SNHLY and CDR2 as FYNNEI. CDR3 in DNA: TGTGCCAGCAGCTCTTACACTGAAGCTTTCTTT. Residues: CASSSYTEAFF.

This sequence joins TRBV5-1 and TRBJ2-1; 9 bases fit TRBD2. Germline CDR1 SGHRS, CDR2 YFSETQ. V trimming: 4 bases; J trimming: 4 bases; junction bases outside the gene matches: 15. The CDR3 runs to 18 residues. CDR3 nucleotides: TGCGCCAGCAGCGTAGATCCCACTAGCGGGTCCGCTTACAATGAGCAGTTCTTC. Protein product: CASSVDPTSGSAYNEQFF.

The chain employs TRBV9 and TRBJ2-5, with TRBD2 matching 12 bases. The CDR3 has 15 residues. The V gene end was trimmed by 4 bases and the J gene end by 4 bases; junction bases not matched to a gene: 5. Germline lookup yields CDR1 SGDLS and CDR2 YYNGEE. Written as DNA, the CDR3 is TGTGCCAGCAGCCTAGCGGGGGGGCAGATAGAGACCCAGTACTTC. Translating it yields CASSLAGGQIETQYF. Full variable domain (outside the CDR3, taken from reference TRBV9 and TRBJ2-5): DSGVTQTPKHLITATGQRVTLRCSPRSGDLSVYWYQQSLDQGLQFLIQYYNGEERAKGNILERFSAQQFPDLHSELNLSSLELGDSALYFCASSLAGGQIETQYFGPGTRLLVL.

The chain combines TRBV19 with TRBJ2-5; D may be TRBD1 (5 bases). The CDR3 is 15 residues long. In germline, CDR1 is LNHDA, CDR2 SQIVND (reference sequence). V lost 1 base and J lost 1, with 10 bases in between. CDR3 sequence reads: CASSIGGIRQETQYF. The CDR3 DNA reads TGTGCCAGTAGTATAGGGGGCATCCGCCAAGAGACCCAGTACTTC.

The V and J genes are TRBV29-1 and TRBJ2-1; TRBD2 agrees at 11 bases. Germline V lookup: CDR1 SQVTM, CDR2 ANQGSEA. The V and J ends lost 7 bases and 4 bases, in that order; junction bases with no gene match: 6. The CDR3 runs 14 residues. DNA for the CDR3: TGCAGCGCCGCACGACTAGCGGGATACAATGAGCAGTTCTTC. Protein sequence: CSAARLAGYNEQFF.

This chain uses TRBV4-1 with TRBJ1-6; tentative D call: TRBD1 (5 bases). Per germline, CDR1 MGHRA and CDR2 YSYEKL. Trimming cost V 3 bases and J 10 bases, with 16 bases left between them. The CDR3 loop spans 15 amino acids. This chain's CDR3 is CASSQGQGLGSPLHF. The CDR3 bases are TGCGCCAGCAGCCAGGGTCAGGGATTGGGGTCACCCCTCCACTTT.